The TCR beta chain under discussion was sequenced for a study of molecular identifiers for immune sequencing clone quantification. The study, taken as a whole, reports: Should identical TCR molecules share a barcode, the sizes of highly expanded clones could be underestimated. Whereas naive cells kept under 1% of molecules in clones above 20 RNA copies, such clones held over 98% in effectors.

The germline gives CDR1 MNHEY, CDR2 SMNVEV (reference sequence). CDR3 length: 17 amino acids. The V segment lost 2 bases and the J segment 5 bases; nucleotides outside the gene matches: 11. In TCRdb, the PCR reads were re-called with MiXCR into one record per CDR3 protein. This sample carries over 600,000 distinct CDR3 sequences, 20% of them seen once, and the ten largest clones take roughly 0.9%. Naive CD8 libraries used about 20,000 to 1,000,000 sorted cells and 10%, 30% or 50% RNA. This clonotype was seen repeatedly, ten times or more. Its antigen is currently unknown. Sequencing input: naive CD8+ T cells from blood, with Jurkat cell RNA spiked in. Documented subset: FACS-sorted CD8+CD4-CCR7+CD45RA+ naive T cells. This clonotype was obtained from a human donor in good health. Some libraries in this study had Jurkat cell RNA spiked in. The rearrangement uses TRBV27 and TRBJ1-5; 8 bases match TRBD1. CDR3: CASSLTQGAGAHQPQHF. CDR3 nucleotides: TGTGCCAGCAGTTTAACCCAGGGGGCGGGGGCCCATCAGCCCCAGCATTTT.